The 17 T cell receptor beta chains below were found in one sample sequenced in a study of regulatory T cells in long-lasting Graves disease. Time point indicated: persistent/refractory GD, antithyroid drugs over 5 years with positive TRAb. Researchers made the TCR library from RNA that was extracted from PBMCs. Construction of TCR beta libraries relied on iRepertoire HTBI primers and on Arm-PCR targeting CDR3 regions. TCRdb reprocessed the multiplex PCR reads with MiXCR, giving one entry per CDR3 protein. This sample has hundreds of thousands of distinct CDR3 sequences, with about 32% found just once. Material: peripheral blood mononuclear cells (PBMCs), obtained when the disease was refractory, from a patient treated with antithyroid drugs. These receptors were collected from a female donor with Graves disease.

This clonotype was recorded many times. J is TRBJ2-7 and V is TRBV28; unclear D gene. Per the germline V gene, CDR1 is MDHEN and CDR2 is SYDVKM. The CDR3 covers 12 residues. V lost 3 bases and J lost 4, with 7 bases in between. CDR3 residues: CASSFGAYEQYF. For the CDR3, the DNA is TGTGCCAGCAGTTTCGGAGCGTACGAGCAGTACTTC.

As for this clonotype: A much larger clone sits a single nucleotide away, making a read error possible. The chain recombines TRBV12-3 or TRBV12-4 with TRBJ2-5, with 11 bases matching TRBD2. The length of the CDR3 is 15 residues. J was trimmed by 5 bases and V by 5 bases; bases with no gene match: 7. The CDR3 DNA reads TGTGCCAGCAGTCTTAGCGGGAGGGGGGGGGAGACCCAGTACTTC. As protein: CASSLSGRGGETQYF.

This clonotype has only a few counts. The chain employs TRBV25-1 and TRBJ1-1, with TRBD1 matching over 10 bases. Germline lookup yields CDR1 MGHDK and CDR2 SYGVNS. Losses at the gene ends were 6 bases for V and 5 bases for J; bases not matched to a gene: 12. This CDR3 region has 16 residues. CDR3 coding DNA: TGTGCCAGCAGGAGAGACCGGGACAGGGGCGGAACTGAAGCTTTCTTT. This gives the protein CASRRDRDRGGTEAFF.

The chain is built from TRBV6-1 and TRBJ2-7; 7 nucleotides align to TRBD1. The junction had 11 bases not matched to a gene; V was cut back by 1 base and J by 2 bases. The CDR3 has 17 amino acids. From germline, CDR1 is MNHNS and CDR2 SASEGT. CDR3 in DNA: TGTGCCAGCAGTGAAGAGGCCTTGACAGGGCAAACCTACGAGCAGTACTTC. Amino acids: CASSEEALTGQTYEQYF.

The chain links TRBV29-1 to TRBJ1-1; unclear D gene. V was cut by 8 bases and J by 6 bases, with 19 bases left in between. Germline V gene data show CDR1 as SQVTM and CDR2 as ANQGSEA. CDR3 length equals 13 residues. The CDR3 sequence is CSLREGSDAEAFF. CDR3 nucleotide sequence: TGCAGCCTCCGGGAGGGTTCGGACGCTGAAGCTTTCTTT. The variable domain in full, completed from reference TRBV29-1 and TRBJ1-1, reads SAVISQKPSRDICQRGTSLTIQCQVDSQVTMMFWYRQQPGQSLTLIATANQGSEATYESGFVIDKFPISRPNLTFSTLTVSNMSPEDSSIYLCSLREGSDAEAFFGQGTRLTVV.

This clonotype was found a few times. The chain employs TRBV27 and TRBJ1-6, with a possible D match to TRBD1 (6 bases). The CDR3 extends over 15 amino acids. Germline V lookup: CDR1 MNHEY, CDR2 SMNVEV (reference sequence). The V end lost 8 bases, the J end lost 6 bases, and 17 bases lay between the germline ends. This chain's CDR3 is CASASVDRINSPLHF. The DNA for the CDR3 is TGTGCCAGCGCGTCAGTGGACAGAATTAATTCACCCCTCCACTTT.

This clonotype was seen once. The CDR3 bases are TGTGCCAGCAGTCCAATACAGGCTCCGGCCACCGGGGAGCTGTTTTTT. Protein product: CASSPIQAPATGELFF. The chain combines TRBV27 with TRBJ2-2, with a possible D match to TRBD1 (5 bases). The CDR3 runs to 16 residues. V was pared by 5 bases and J by 4 bases, with 17 bases between. Germline CDR1 MNHEY, CDR2 SMNVEV (reference sequence).

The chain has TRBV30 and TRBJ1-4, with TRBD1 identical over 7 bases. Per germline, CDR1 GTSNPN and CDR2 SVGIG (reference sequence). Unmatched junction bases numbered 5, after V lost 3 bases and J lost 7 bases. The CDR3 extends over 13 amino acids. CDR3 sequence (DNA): TGTGCCTGGAGCCCGGGACAGTTTGAAAAACTGTTTTTT. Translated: CAWSPGQFEKLFF.

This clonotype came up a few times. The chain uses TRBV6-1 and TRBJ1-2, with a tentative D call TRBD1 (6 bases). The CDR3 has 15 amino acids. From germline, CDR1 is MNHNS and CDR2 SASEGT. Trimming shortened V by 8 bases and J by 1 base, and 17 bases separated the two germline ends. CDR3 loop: CASGTRTPFNYGYTF. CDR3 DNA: TGTGCCAGCGGGACAAGGACTCCCTTTAACTATGGCTACACCTTC.

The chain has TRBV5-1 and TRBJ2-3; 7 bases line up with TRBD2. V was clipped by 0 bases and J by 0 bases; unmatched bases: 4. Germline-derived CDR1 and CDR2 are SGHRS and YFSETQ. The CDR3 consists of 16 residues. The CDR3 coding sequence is TGCGCCAGCAGCTTGGGCGGGAGTATGAGCACAGATACGCAGTATTTT. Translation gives CASSLGGSMSTDTQYF.

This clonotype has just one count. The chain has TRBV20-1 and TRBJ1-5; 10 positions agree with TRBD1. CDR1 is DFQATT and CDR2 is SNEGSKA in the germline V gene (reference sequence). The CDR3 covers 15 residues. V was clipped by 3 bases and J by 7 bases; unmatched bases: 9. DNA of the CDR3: TGCAGTGCTAGGCGAGGACAGGGGGATTTACAGCCCCAGCATTTT. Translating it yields CSARRGQGDLQPQHF.

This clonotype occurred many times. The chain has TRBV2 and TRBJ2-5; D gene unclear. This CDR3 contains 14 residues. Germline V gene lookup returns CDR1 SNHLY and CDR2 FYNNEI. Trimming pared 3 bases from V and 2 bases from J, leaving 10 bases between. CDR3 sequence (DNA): TGTGCCAGCAGTGACCTGGTAGGGCAAGAGACCCAGTACTTC. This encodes CASSDLVGQETQYF. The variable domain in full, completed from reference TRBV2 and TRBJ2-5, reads EPEVTQTPSHQVTQMGQEVILRCVPISNHLYFYWYRQILGQKVEFLVSFYNNEISEKSEIFDDQFSVERPDGSNFTLKIRSTKLEDSAMYFCASSDLVGQETQYFGPGTRLLVL.

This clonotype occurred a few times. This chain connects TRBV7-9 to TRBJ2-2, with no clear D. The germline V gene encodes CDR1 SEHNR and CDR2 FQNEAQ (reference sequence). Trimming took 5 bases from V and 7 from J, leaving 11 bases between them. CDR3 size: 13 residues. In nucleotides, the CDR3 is TGTGCCAGCAGCCCTGTAAGGTTCGGGGAGCTGTTTTTT. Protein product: CASSPVRFGELFF.

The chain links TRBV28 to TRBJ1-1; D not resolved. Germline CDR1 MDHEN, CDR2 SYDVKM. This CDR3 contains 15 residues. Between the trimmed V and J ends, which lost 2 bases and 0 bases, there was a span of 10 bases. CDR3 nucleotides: TGTGCCAGCAGTTTACAATTCCCGATGAACACTGAAGCTTTCTTT. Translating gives CASSLQFPMNTEAFF. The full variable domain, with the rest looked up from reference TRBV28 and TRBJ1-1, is DVKVTQSSRYLVKRTGEKVFLECVQDMDHENMFWYRQDPGLGLRLIYFSYDVKMKEKGDIPEGYSVSREKKERFSLILESASTNQTSMYLCASSLQFPMNTEAFFGQGTRLTVV.

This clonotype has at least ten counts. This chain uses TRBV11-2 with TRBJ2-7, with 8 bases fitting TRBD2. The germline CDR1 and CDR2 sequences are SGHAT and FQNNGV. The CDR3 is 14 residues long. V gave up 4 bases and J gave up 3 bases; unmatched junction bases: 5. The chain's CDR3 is CASSWTGGNYEQYF. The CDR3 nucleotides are TGTGCCAGCAGCTGGACGGGAGGGAACTACGAGCAGTACTTC.

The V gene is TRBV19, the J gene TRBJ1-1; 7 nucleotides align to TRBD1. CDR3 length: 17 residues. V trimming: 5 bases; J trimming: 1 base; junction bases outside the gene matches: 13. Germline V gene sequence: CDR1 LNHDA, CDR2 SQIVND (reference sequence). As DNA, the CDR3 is TGTGCCAGTAGTCAAACAAAGGCAGGGGGAAGGAACACTGAAGCTTTCTTT. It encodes CASSQTKAGGRNTEAFF. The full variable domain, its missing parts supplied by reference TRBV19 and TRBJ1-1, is DGGITQSPKYLFRKEGQNVTLSCEQNLNHDAMYWYRQDPGQGLRLIYYSQIVNDFQKGDIAEGYSVSREKKESFPLTVTSAQKNPTAFYLCASSQTKAGGRNTEAFFGQGTRLTVV.

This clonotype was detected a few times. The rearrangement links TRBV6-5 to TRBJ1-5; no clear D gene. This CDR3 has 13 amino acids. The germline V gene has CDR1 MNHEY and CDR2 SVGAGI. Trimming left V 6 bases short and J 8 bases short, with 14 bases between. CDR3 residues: CASSYLDGEPQHF. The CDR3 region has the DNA TGTGCCAGCAGCTACCTCGACGGGGAGCCCCAGCATTTT.